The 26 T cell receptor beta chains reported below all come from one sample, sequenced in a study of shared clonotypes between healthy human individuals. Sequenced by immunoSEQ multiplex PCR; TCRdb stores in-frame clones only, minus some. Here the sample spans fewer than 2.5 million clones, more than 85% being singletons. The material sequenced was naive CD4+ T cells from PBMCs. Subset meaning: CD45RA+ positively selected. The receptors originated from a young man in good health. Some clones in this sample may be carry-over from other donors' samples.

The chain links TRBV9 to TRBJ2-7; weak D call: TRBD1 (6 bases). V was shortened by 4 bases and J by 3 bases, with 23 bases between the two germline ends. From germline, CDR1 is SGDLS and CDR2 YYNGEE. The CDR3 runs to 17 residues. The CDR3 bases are TGTGCCAGCAGCTTAGGGACATTCGAAGCCGCTTTCTACGAGCAGTACTTC. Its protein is CASSLGTFEAAFYEQYF.

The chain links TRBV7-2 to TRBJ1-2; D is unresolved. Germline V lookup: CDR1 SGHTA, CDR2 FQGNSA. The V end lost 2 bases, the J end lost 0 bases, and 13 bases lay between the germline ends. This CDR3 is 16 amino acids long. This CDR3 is CASSLWLLGSNYGYTF. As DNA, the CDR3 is TGTGCCAGCAGCTTATGGCTGCTGGGTTCTAACTATGGCTACACCTTC.

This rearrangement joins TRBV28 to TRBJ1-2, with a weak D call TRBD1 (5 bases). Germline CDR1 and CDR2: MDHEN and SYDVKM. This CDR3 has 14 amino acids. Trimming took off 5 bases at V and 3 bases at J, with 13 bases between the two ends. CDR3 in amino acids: CASSALGRDYGYTF. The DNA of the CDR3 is TGTGCCAGCAGTGCCTTGGGCAGGGACTATGGCTACACCTTC.

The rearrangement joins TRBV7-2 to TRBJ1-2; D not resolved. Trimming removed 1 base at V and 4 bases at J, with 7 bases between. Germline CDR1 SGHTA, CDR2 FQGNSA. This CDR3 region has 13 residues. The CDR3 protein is CASSLGATYGYTF. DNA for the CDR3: TGTGCCAGCAGCTTAGGGGCAACCTATGGCTACACCTTC.

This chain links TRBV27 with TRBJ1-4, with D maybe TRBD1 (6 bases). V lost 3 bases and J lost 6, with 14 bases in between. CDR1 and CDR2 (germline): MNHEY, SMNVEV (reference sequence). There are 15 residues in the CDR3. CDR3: CASSFDRTGDEKLFF. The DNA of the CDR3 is TGTGCCAGCAGTTTTGACAGGACGGGGGATGAAAAACTGTTTTTT. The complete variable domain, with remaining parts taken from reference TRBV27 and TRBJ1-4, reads EAQVTQNPRYLITVTGKKLTVTCSQNMNHEYMSWYRQDPGLGLRQIYYSMNVEVTDKGDVPEGYKVSRKEKRNFPLILESPSPNQTSLYFCASSFDRTGDEKLFFGSGTQLSVL.

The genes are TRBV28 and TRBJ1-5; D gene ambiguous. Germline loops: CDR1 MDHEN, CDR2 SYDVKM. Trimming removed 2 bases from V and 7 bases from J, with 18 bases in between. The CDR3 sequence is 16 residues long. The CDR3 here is CASSLQGRERRQPQHF. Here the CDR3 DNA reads TGTGCCAGCAGTTTACAAGGACGGGAGAGAAGACAGCCCCAGCATTTT.

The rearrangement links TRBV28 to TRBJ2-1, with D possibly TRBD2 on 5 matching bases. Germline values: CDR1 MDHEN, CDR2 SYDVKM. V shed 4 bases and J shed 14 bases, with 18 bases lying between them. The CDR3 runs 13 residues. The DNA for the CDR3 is TGTGCCAGCAGTTCCTACAGTGTTGAGGGAGAGTTCTTC. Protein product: CASSSYSVEGEFF.

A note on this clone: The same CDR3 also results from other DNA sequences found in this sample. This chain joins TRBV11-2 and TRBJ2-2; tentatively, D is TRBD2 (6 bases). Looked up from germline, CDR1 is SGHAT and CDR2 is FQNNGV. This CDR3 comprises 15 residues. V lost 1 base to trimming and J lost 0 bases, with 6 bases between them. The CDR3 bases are TGTGCCAGCAGCTTAGCGGGGGCGAACACCGGGGAGCTGTTTTTT. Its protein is CASSLAGANTGELFF. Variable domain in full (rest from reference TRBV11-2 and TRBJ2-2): EAGVAQSPRYKIIEKRQSVAFWCNPISGHATLYWYQQILGQGPKLLIQFQNNGVVDDSQLPKDRFSAERLKGVDSTLKIQPAKLEDSAVYLCASSLAGANTGELFFGEGSRLTVL.

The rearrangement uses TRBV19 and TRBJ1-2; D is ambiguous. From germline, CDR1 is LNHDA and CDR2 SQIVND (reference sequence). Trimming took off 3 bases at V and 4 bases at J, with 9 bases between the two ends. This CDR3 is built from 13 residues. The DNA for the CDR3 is TGTGCCAGTAGTATCGGAGCCTTCTATGGCTACACCTTC. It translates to CASSIGAFYGYTF.

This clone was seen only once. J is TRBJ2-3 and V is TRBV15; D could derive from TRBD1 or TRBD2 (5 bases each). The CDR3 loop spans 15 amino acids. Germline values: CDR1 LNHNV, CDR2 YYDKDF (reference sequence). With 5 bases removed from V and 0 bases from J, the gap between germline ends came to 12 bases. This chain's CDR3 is CATSSGRVSTDTQYF. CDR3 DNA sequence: TGTGCCACCAGCTCAGGGAGAGTCAGCACAGATACGCAGTATTTT.

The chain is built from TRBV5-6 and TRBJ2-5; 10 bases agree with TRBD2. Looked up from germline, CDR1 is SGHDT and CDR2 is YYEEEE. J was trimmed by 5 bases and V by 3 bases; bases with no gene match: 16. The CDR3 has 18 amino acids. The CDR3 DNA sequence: TGTGCCAGCAGCTCGCAATTACCGGGACTAGCGCCCCGGGAGACCCAGTACTTC. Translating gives CASSSQLPGLAPRETQYF.

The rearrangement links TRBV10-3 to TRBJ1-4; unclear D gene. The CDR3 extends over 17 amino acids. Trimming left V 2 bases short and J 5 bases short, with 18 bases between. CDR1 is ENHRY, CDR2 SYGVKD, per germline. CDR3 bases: TGTGCCATCAGTGAGGGCCAAATGAACACCGGGAATGAAAAACTGTTTTTT. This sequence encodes CAISEGQMNTGNEKLFF.

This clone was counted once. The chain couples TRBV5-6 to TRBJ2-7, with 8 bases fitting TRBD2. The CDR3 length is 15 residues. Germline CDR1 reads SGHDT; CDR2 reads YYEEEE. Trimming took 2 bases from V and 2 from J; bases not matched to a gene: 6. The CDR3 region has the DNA TGTGCCAGCAGCTTTAGGCGGGAGGAGGCCTACGAGCAGTACTTC. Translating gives CASSFRREEAYEQYF.

CDR3 coding DNA: TGTGCCAGCAGGGACCAGGGTGGCTATGGCTACACCTTC. Translating gives CASRDQGGYGYTF. The V and J genes are TRBV4-2 and TRBJ1-2; a possible D gene is TRBD1 (5 bases). V lost 6 bases and J 4 bases, leaving 12 bases between the germline ends. Germline V gene sequence: CDR1 LGHNA, CDR2 YNFKEQ. This CDR3 contains 13 residues.

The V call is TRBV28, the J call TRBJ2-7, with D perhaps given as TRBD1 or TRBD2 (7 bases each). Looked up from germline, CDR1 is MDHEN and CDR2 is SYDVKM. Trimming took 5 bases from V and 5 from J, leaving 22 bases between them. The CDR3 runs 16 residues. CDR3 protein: CASSTQGGERFDEQYF. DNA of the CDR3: TGTGCCAGCAGTACCCAGGGGGGGGAGAGATTTGACGAGCAGTACTTC. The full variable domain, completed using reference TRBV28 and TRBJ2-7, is DVKVTQSSRYLVKRTGEKVFLECVQDMDHENMFWYRQDPGLGLRLIYFSYDVKMKEKGDIPEGYSVSREKKERFSLILESASTNQTSMYLCASSTQGGERFDEQYFGPGTRLTVT.

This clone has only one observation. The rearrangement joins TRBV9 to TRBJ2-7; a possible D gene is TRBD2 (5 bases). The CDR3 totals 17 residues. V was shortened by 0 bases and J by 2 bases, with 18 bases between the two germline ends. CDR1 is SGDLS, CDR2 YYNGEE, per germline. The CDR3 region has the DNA TGTGCCAGCAGCGTAGAGGTTGGAGGCCCAGTAGCCTACGAGCAGTACTTC. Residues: CASSVEVGGPVAYEQYF. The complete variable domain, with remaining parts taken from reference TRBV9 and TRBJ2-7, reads DSGVTQTPKHLITATGQRVTLRCSPRSGDLSVYWYQQSLDQGLQFLIQYYNGEERAKGNILERFSAQQFPDLHSELNLSSLELGDSALYFCASSVEVGGPVAYEQYFGPGTRLTVT.

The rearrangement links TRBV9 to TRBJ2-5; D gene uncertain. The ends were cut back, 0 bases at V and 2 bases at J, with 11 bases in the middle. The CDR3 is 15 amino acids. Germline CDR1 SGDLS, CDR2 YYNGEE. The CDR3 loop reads CASSVGSGPQETQYF. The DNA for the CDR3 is TGTGCCAGCAGCGTAGGGTCCGGACCGCAAGAGACCCAGTACTTC.

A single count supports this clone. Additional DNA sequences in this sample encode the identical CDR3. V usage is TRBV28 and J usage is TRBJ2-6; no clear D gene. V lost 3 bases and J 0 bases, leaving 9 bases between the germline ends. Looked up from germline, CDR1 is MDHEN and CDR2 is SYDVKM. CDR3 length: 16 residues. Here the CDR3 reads CASSLVGGSGANVLTF. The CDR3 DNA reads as TGTGCCAGCAGTTTGGTAGGCGGCTCTGGGGCCAACGTCCTGACTTTC.

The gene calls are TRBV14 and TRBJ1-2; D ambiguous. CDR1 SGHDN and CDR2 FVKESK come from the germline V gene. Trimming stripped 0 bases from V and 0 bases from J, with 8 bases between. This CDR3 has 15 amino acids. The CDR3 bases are TGTGCCAGCAGCCAAGATTACAGCTCTAACTATGGCTACACCTTC. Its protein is CASSQDYSSNYGYTF.

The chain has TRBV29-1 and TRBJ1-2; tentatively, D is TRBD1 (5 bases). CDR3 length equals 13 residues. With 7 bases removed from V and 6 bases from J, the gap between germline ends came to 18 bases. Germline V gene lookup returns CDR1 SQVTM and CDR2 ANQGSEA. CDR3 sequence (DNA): TGCAGCGCTACCGGGGACTCGGGGGATGGCTACACCTTC. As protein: CSATGDSGDGYTF.

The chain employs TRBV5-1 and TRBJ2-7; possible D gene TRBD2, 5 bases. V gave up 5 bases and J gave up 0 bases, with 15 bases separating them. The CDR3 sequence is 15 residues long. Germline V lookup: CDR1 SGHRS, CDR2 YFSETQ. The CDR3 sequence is CASRLIGGFSYEQYF. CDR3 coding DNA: TGCGCCAGCAGGTTGATCGGCGGGTTCTCCTACGAGCAGTACTTC.

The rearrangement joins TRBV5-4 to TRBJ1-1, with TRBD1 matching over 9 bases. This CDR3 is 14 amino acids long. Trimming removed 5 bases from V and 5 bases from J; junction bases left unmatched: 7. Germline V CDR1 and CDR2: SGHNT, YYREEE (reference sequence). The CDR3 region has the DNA TGTGCCAGCAGAAAAACAGGGGGCCGAACTGAAGCTTTCTTT. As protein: CASRKTGGRTEAFF.

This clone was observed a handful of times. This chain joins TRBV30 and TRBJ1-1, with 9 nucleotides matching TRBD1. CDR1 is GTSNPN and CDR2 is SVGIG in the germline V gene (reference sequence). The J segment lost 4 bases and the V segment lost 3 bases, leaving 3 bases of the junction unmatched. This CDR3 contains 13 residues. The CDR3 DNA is TGTGCCTGGAGGAGACAGGGGGTCACTGAAGCTTTCTTT. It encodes CAWRRQGVTEAFF.

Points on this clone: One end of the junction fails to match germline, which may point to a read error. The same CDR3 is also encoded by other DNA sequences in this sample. CDR3 nucleotide sequence: TGTGCCAGCAGTTTAGCGTGGGCCCCAGCGGGCTACACCTTC. This gives the protein CASSLAWAPAGYTF. The rearrangement links TRBV7-9 to TRBJ1-2; no reliable D call. The CDR3 is 14 amino acids. Germline V gene lookup returns CDR1 SEHNR and CDR2 FQNEAQ (reference sequence).

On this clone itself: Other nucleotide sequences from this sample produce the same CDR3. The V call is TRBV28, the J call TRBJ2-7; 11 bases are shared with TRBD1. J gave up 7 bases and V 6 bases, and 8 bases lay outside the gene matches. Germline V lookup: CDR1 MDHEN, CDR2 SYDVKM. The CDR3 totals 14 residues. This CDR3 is CASSLGQGAREQYF. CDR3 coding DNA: TGTGCCAGCAGCCTCGGACAGGGGGCTCGGGAGCAGTACTTC.

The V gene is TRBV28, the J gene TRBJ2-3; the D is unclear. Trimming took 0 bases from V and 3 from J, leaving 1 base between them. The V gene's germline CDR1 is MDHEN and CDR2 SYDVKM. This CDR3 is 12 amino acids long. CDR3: CASSLWTDTQYF. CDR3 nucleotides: TGTGCCAGCAGTTTATGGACAGATACGCAGTATTTT.